This T cell receptor (beta chain) was sequenced for a study of T cell changes during pregnancy in multiple sclerosis. Germline values: CDR1 SGDLS, CDR2 YYNGEE. Deletions cut 5 bases from V and 2 bases from J, with 14 bases between. The CDR3 sequence is 15 residues long. Only in-frame clones appear in the TCRdb table, and some are missing; sequencing was by immunoSEQ multiplex PCR. The sample shows over 75,000 clones, almost 95% of them seen only once. The starting material was peripheral blood, obtained in the first trimester of pregnancy. V gene TRBV9 combines with J gene TRBJ2-1; D possibly corresponds to TRBD2 (6 bases). The sequence was collected from a female donor with multiple sclerosis, enrolled in a pregnancy study. CDR3 amino acids: CASRPAGGTYNEQFF. In DNA form, the CDR3 reads TGTGCCAGCAGGCCCGCCGGGGGTACCTACAATGAGCAGTTCTTC.